Sequencing of this T cell receptor beta chain was carried out in a study of shared clonotypes between healthy human individuals. Study details: In total, the donors were a couple of women and a few men aged 18 to 49. Study-level findings and limits: For sorted subsets, rarefaction showed incomplete sequencing despite large depth.

In the authors' methods: From ImmunoSEQ came sequences covering only the junction and carrying no quality scores, so filtering differed. Repertoires were generated with immunoSEQ multiplex PCR, while TCRdb's copy carries only in-frame clones and drops some. V, J and clone size are taken as reported in that table, and D and trimming were inferred from the DNA itself. The sample yields 190,000 or so clones, approximately 92% seen once. Germline values: CDR1 SQVTM, CDR2 ANQGSEA. V was shortened by 7 bases and J by 2 bases, with 9 bases between the two germline ends. The CDR3 contains 12 residues. Comment on this clone: Its antigen is not identified.

This chain connects TRBV29-1 to TRBJ2-1; D not certain. This receptor was identified in a woman younger than 45 in good health. Sequenced input: naive CD4+ T cells sorted from blood. As to subset: CD45RA+ positively selected. In DNA, the CDR3 is TGCAGCGGAGGAGAACCCTACAATGAGCAGTTCTTC. Encoded protein: CSGGEPYNEQFF.